The entry below gives a single T cell receptor (beta chain) sequence along with its context. Its antigen is still unknown. The CDR3 totals 15 residues. TCRalpha and TCRbeta libraries used 5'RACE with constant-segment primers and UMIs. Each CDR3 protein gets one entry after TCRdb re-called the 5' RACE reads with MiXCR. The sample consists of 400,000 to 500,000 distinct CDR3 sequences, about 20% of them appearing once. The data originate from a study of T-cell memory formation after mild COVID-19. Study-wide findings and caveats: Pre-infection memory harbored some responding clones, suggesting cross-reactive memory joined. Contracting clones localized mainly to CM and EM when CD4+ and mainly to EMRA when CD8+.

The clonotype originates from an adult woman who had mild COVID-19 (a few samples of this study predate the infection). Cell type and time point are not known. This chain uses TRBV21-1 with TRBJ2-1; whether TRBD2, the table's D call, matches the DNA was not checked. TRBV21-1 is labeled a pseudogene. The sequencing input was PBMCs or a T cell subset sorted from them (not recorded which). The CDR3 sequence: CASSPRDYLNNEQFF. CDR3 DNA: TGTGCCAGCAGCCCCCGGGACTACCTGAACAATGAGCAGTTCTTC.